The clone carrying this T cell receptor beta chain was detected only a few times. The source of the sample is a study of patients and donors after allogeneic stem cell transplantation. Trimming took off 3 bases at V and 4 bases at J, with 6 bases between the two ends. This CDR3 has 12 residues. Each CDR3 protein gets one entry after TCRdb re-called the RT-PCR reads with MiXCR. The table has approximately 200,000 distinct CDR3 sequences, 35% to 45% seen once. The sequenced sample consisted of blood, either unsorted or a sorted T cell fraction (not recorded which). This TCR was recovered from a human donor who was either an allogeneic HSCT recipient or a stem cell or donor lymphocyte infusion donor (not recorded which). It is not recorded whose cells these are; they may come from a transplant donor. The chain employs TRBV12-3 or TRBV12-4 and TRBJ1-1; D gene unclear. CDR3 in amino acids: CASSFYSTEAFF. In DNA, the CDR3 is TGTGCCAGCAGTTTCTATAGCACTGAAGCTTTCTTT.